The T cell receptor beta chain under discussion was sequenced for a study of T-cell memory formation after mild COVID-19. Study context: Largely donor-specific sequence clusters came from two donors. Study-level results: The finding that pre-infection memory included some responding clones suggested that cross-reactive memory joined. CD4/CD8 balance characterized clones contracting day 15 to 85, and CD4+ skew characterized later expanders. Contracting CD4+ clones sat mainly in CM and EM; CD8+ in EMRA.

In the case of this clonotype: Its cognate antigen is unknown.

Trimming removed 1 base at V and 7 bases at J, with 17 bases between. Per the germline V gene, CDR1 is SNHLY and CDR2 is FYNNEI. The CDR3 contains 16 residues. MiXCR, applied by TCRdb to the 5' RACE reads, yields one record per CDR3 protein. This repertoire shows around 200,000 distinct CDR3 sequences, 15% to 20% found once; its top ten account for roughly 4%. Sequenced: PBMCs or a T cell subset sorted from them (not recorded which). The J gene is TRBJ1-5, the V gene TRBV2, with D hard to call. The source of this sequence is a man aged 18 to 35 who had mild COVID-19 (a few samples of this study predate the infection). Cell type and time point are not known. In DNA form, the CDR3 reads TGTGCCAGCAGTGAAGATCCCCGGAGTAGTGGACAGCCCCAGCATTTT. It is translated as CASSEDPRSSGQPQHF.